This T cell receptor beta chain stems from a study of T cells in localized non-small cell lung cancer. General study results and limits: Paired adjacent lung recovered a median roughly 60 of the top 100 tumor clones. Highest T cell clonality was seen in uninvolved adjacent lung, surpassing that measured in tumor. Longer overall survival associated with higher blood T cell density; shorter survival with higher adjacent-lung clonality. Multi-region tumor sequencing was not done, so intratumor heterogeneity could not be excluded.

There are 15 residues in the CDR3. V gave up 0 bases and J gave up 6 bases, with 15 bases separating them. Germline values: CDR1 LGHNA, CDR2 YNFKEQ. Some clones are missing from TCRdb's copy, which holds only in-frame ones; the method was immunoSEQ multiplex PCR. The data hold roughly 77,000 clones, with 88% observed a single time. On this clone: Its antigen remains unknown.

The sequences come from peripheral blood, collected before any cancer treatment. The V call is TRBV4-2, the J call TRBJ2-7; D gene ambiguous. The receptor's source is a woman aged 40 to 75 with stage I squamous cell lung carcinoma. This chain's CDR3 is CASSQDVLSASEQYF. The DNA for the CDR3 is TGTGCCAGCAGCCAAGATGTACTCTCCGCATCCGAGCAGTACTTC.